This T cell receptor beta chain was documented in a study of T-cell reconstitution after alpha-beta-depleted transplantation in children. Unique molecular identifiers were built into the TCRbeta library. TCRdb used MiXCR to reprocess the PCR reads, holding one entry per CDR3 protein. The table lists hundreds of thousands of distinct CDR3 sequences, around 18% of them singletons. The CDR3 is made up of 15 amino acids. V gave up 6 bases and J gave up 7 bases, with 19 bases separating them. Germline CDR1 is SGHTA and CDR2 is FQGTGA. This clonotype was seen more than once but under ten times. This specimen was PBMCs from the stem cell graft donor, taken from the stem cell graft. This chain joins TRBV7-3 and TRBJ2-1; tentatively, D is TRBD1 or TRBD2 (6 bases each). The sequence was collected from a human donor who donated a stem cell graft to a child with acute lymphoblastic leukemia. This CDR3 reads CASSTNVGGVNEQFF. The CDR3 DNA is TGTGCCAGCAGTACTAATGTGGGGGGCGTAAATGAGCAGTTCTTC. Looking up the rest from reference TRBV7-3 and TRBJ2-1 gives the full variable domain: GAGVSQTPSNKVTEKGKYVELRCDPISGHTALYWYRQSLGQGPEFLIYFQGTGAADDSGLPNDRFFAVRPEGSVSTLKIQRTERGDSAVYLCASSTNVGGVNEQFFGPGTRLTVL.